A selection of T cell receptor beta chains follows, all from one sample in a study of blood T cell repertoires in COVID-19. Libraries were prepared by immunoSEQ multiplex PCR; TCRdb keeps only in-frame clonotypes and omits some of them. The sample lists fewer than 200,000 clones, around 80% occurring once. The sample consisted of PBMCs or T cells enriched from blood (not recorded which). The receptors derive from a man aged 45-65 years who had recovered from COVID-19. Both conserved end residues are part of each CDR3. Each record gives: V gene, D gene, J gene, clone size, CDR3 DNA, CDR3 protein. D genes are given only for firm matches. The size of a clone is reported for some rows only, either as once, few or many, or as a class for expanded clones.

TRBV5-4	TRBD1	TRBJ2-1	NA	TGTGCCAGCAGCTGGGACAGGGGGCGCAATGAGCAGTTCTTC	CASSWDRGRNEQFF
TRBV6-2/TRBV6-3	NA	TRBJ1-5	NA	TGTGCCAGCAGTTCCCTATCGAGCAATCAGCCCCAGCATTTT	CASSSLSSNQPQHF
TRBV29-1	TRBD1	TRBJ1-2	NA	TGCAGCGTTCCGGGGCAGGGGGCGCCTGGCTACACCTTC	CSVPGQGAPGYTF
TRBV11-3	NA	TRBJ2-1	NA	TGTGCCAGCAGCCGGACAAACTACAATGAGCAGTTCTTC	CASSRTNYNEQFF
TRBV12-3/TRBV12-4	NA	TRBJ1-6	once	TGTGCCAGCAGTTTAGATGCGGTCTCACCCCTCCACTTT	CASSLDAVSPLHF
TRBV5-4	NA	TRBJ2-5	NA	TGTGCCAGCAGCTTGGCAGGGATCTTTCAAGAGACCCAGTACTTC	CASSLAGIFQETQYF
TRBV6-6	NA	TRBJ1-2	NA	TGTGCCAGCAGTTACTCGTTACAGGCCTTGGGCACCTTC	CASSYSLQALGTF
TRBV6-6	TRBD1	TRBJ1-6	NA	TGTGCCAGCAGTTACGACCCCGACAGGGTTTCACCCCTCCACTTT	CASSYDPDRVSPLHF
TRBV27	NA	TRBJ2-7	NA	TGTGCCAGCAGCGCTGCCGGACTTTCCCACGAGCAGTACTTC	CASSAAGLSHEQYF
TRBV3-1/TRBV3-2	NA	TRBJ1-5	once	TGTGCCAGCAGCCTAAGGGGCGGCAATCAGCCCCAGCATTTT	CASSLRGGNQPQHF
TRBV10-3	TRBD1	TRBJ2-3	few	TGTGCCATCAGTCCTAGACAGGGCTGGGCAGATACGCAGTATTTT	CAISPRQGWADTQYF
TRBV30	NA	TRBJ1-1	NA	TGTGCCTGGAGCAGGGGTTTTTTGAGCACTGAAGCTTTCTTT	CAWSRGFLSTEAFF
TRBV12-3/TRBV12-4	TRBD1	TRBJ2-7	few	TGTGCCAGCAGCCCCAGGGACAGCTACGAGCAGTACTTC	CASSPRDSYEQYF
TRBV10-2	TRBD1	TRBJ1-2	NA	TGCGCCAGCAGCCTTTGGCAGGGGGACGGCTACACCTTC	CASSLWQGDGYTF
TRBV5-6	NA	TRBJ1-5	NA	TGTGCCAGCAGCTATGGAGCAGGGATTTTGAGCAATCAGCCCCAGCATTTT	CASSYGAGILSNQPQHF
TRBV2	NA	TRBJ1-5	NA	TGTGCCAGCAGTGGGTTTCAGGGGAAGGGCAATCAGCCCCAGCATTTT	CASSGFQGKGNQPQHF
TRBV10-3	NA	TRBJ2-1	NA	TGTGCCATCAGTGGGGCAGGGGAAGGCGAGCAGTTCTTC	CAISGAGEGEQFF
TRBV6-8	TRBD1	TRBJ1-3	once	TGTGCCAGCACCCCGGACAGGGAGATTAATGGAAACACCATATATTTT	CASTPDREINGNTIYF
TRBV7-2	TRBD1	TRBJ2-3	once	TGTGCCAGCAGCTTAAGGACAGGGTACACAGATACGCAGTATTTT	CASSLRTGYTDTQYF
TRBV3-1/TRBV3-2	NA	TRBJ1-6	NA	TGTGCCAGCAGCCAACGTAAAGACCGACTGGGACCCCTCCACTTT	CASSQRKDRLGPLHF
TRBV10-3	TRBD2	TRBJ2-3	NA	TGTGCCATCAGTAGCGGGGTAAGCACAGATACGCAGTATTTT	CAISSGVSTDTQYF
TRBV7-9	TRBD2	TRBJ2-1	NA	TGTGCCAGCAGCTTAACTAGCGCTGACAATGAGCAGTTCTTC	CASSLTSADNEQFF
TRBV15	TRBD2	TRBJ2-2	NA	TGTGCCACCAGCAGAGACCGAACTAGCGGGTGGGCTGGGGAGCTGTTTTTT	CATSRDRTSGWAGELFF
TRBV9	NA	TRBJ2-7	NA	TGTGCCAGCAGCGTCGCAGGACTGGACGAGCAGTACTTC	CASSVAGLDEQYF
TRBV19	TRBD1	TRBJ1-2	NA	TGTGCCAGTAGTATAGGACAGGGGAATGGCTACACCTTC	CASSIGQGNGYTF
TRBV4-2	NA	TRBJ2-1	once	TGTGCCAGCAGCCAAGTGGCGGGAAGGCAGTCTCACAATGAGCAGTTCTTC	CASSQVAGRQSHNEQFF
TRBV30	TRBD2	TRBJ2-3	NA	TGTGCCTGGAGTACTAGCGGAGAACCAGATACGCAGTATTTT	CAWSTSGEPDTQYF
TRBV19	NA	TRBJ1-4	few	TGTGCCAGTAGTAGTCCGTCTATTGGTCGCGGTAATGAAAAACTGTTTTTT	CASSSPSIGRGNEKLFF
TRBV19	TRBD1	TRBJ2-6	NA	TGTGCCAGTAGGGTAACAGGGGCTGGGGCCAACGTCCTGACTTTC	CASRVTGAGANVLTF